The rows below give T cell receptor beta chains drawn from one sample of a study of T-cell reconstitution after alpha-beta-depleted transplantation in children. TCRdb re-called the PCR reads with MiXCR, one entry per CDR3 protein. Here the sample spans 200,000 to 250,000 distinct CDR3 sequences, approximately 8.4% being singletons. The sample in question was PBMCs, mostly from graft donor cells, obtained 360 days after TCRalphabeta/CD19-depleted stem cell transplant. These TCRs come from a male patient aged 2-10 years who had a stem cell transplant for acute myeloid leukemia, so the T cells may come from the graft donor. CDR3s include the opening cysteine and the closing phenylalanine or tryptophan. The size field is filled for only some rows; it gives once, few, many or a size class.

clone_size: many
j_call: TRBJ2-3
v_call: TRBV12-3/TRBV12-4
cdr3_aa: CASSFQRDTDTQYF

clone_size: .
j_call: TRBJ2-7
v_call: TRBV4-1
cdr3_aa: CASSQPPGGGSYEQYF

clone_size: .
j_call: TRBJ2-4
v_call: TRBV18
cdr3_aa: CASSPWKNIQYF

clone_size: many
j_call: TRBJ2-1
v_call: TRBV9
cdr3_aa: CASSVSFGENNEQFF

clone_size: many
j_call: TRBJ1-5
v_call: TRBV20-1
cdr3_aa: CSARTGNSLSQPQHF

clone_size: few
j_call: TRBJ1-3
v_call: TRBV20-1
cdr3_aa: CSARDARSGNTIYF

clone_size: .
j_call: TRBJ2-5
v_call: TRBV20-1
cdr3_aa: CSARVFGSGEVEETQYF

clone_size: .
j_call: TRBJ2-7
v_call: TRBV28
cdr3_aa: CASSSPAGHSSEGAYEQYF

clone_size: many
j_call: TRBJ2-1
v_call: TRBV12-3/TRBV12-4
cdr3_aa: CASKQGRQFF

clone_size: few
j_call: TRBJ2-1
v_call: TRBV7-2
cdr3_aa: CASSTGLAGANEQFF

clone_size: .
j_call: TRBJ2-7
v_call: TRBV12-3/TRBV12-4
cdr3_aa: CASSSQGLVLYEQYF

clone_size: many
j_call: TRBJ1-1
v_call: TRBV21-1
cdr3_aa: CASPAAQPMNTEAFF

clone_size: few
j_call: TRBJ1-2
v_call: TRBV12-3/TRBV12-4
cdr3_aa: CASSFRARLVAAQTYGYTF

clone_size: .
j_call: TRBJ2-3
v_call: TRBV7-3
cdr3_aa: CASSKLAGSDTQYF

clone_size: .
j_call: TRBJ1-4
v_call: TRBV20-1
cdr3_aa: CSASVGGATNEKLFF

clone_size: many
j_call: TRBJ1-3
v_call: TRBV15
cdr3_aa: CATSRGGRNTIYF

clone_size: .
j_call: TRBJ1-2
v_call: TRBV7-3
cdr3_aa: CASSLTGTEHYGYTF

clone_size: few
j_call: TRBJ2-5
v_call: TRBV4-1
cdr3_aa: CASSLQDGVRETQYF

clone_size: .
j_call: TRBJ2-1
v_call: TRBV29-1
cdr3_aa: CSVEVLGGSNYEQFF

clone_size: many
j_call: TRBJ2-3
v_call: TRBV2
cdr3_aa: CASGAASSTDTQYF

clone_size: many
j_call: TRBJ1-1
v_call: TRBV5-1
cdr3_aa: CASSLQGVHTEAFF

clone_size: many
j_call: TRBJ2-1
v_call: TRBV25-1
cdr3_aa: CASSEYWGDSDYEQFF

clone_size: many
j_call: TRBJ2-1
v_call: TRBV5-1
cdr3_aa: CASSLGQSNEQFF

clone_size: .
j_call: TRBJ2-1
v_call: TRBV10-3
cdr3_aa: CAVAPTLIDNEQFF

clone_size: many
j_call: TRBJ2-1
v_call: TRBV9
cdr3_aa: CASSVGLAEYNEQFF

clone_size: .
j_call: TRBJ2-1
v_call: TRBV7-6
cdr3_aa: CASSPPGLAGGHEQFF

clone_size: .
j_call: TRBJ2-1
v_call: TRBV5-1
cdr3_aa: CASSPDRVHYNELFF

clone_size: few
j_call: TRBJ2-7
v_call: TRBV20-1
cdr3_aa: CSARDFRLAGVGYEQYF

clone_size: many
j_call: TRBJ2-7
v_call: TRBV12-3/TRBV12-4
cdr3_aa: CASRTDRVLHEQYF

clone_size: few
j_call: TRBJ2-2
v_call: TRBV5-5
cdr3_aa: CASSPQGGGTGELFF

clone_size: many
j_call: TRBJ2-7
v_call: TRBV6-6
cdr3_aa: CASTPGQTYEQYF

clone_size: many
j_call: TRBJ1-2
v_call: TRBV9
cdr3_aa: CASSSSGVGYTF

clone_size: few
j_call: TRBJ1-2
v_call: TRBV7-9
cdr3_aa: CASSLVQLNYGYTF

clone_size: many
j_call: TRBJ2-5
v_call: TRBV20-1
cdr3_aa: CSARTGGRETQYF

clone_size: .
j_call: TRBJ1-5
v_call: TRBV20-1
cdr3_aa: CSASRQGNQPQHF

clone_size: few
j_call: TRBJ2-1
v_call: TRBV20-1
cdr3_aa: CSARVDGSQLSYNEQFF

clone_size: few
j_call: TRBJ2-1
v_call: TRBV29-1
cdr3_aa: CSVAPGSGVGFF

clone_size: many
j_call: TRBJ1-2
v_call: TRBV12-3/TRBV12-4
cdr3_aa: CASSFRGQGAYGYTF

clone_size: many
j_call: TRBJ1-1
v_call: TRBV6-5
cdr3_aa: CASSYSTSGSTEAFF

clone_size: .
j_call: TRBJ2-3
v_call: TRBV7-3
cdr3_aa: CASSGSGRVADTQYF